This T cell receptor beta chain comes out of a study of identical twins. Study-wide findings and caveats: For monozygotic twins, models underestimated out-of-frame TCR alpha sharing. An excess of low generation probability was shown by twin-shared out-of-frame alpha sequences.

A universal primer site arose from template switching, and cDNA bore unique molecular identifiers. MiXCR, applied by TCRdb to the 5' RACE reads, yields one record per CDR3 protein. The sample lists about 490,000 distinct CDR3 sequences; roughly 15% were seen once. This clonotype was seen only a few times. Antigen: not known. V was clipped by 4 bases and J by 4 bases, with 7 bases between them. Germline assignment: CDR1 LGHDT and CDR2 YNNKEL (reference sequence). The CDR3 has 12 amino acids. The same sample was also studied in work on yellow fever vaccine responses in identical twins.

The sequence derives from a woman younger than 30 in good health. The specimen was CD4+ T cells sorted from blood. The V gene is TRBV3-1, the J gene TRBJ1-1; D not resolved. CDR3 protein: CASSLTFTEAFF. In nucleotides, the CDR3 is TGTGCCAGCAGCCTAACATTCACTGAAGCTTTCTTT. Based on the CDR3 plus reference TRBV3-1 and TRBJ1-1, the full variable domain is DTAVSQTPKYLVTQMGNDKSIKCEQNLGHDTMYWYKQDSKKFLKIMFSYNNKELIINETVPNRFSPKSPDKAHLNLHINSLELGDSAVYFCASSLTFTEAFFGQGTRLTVV.